The TCR beta chain under discussion was sequenced for a study of blood T cell repertoires in COVID-19 (dated by TCRdb to 2020 to 2021). In terms of the full investigation: The collaborator samples originated in the United States, Italy and Spain and spanned the acute and convalescent phases of COVID-19. The material from the prospective study consisted of cDNA or gDNA derived from T cells, B-cell-depleted T cells, or PBMCs. The dataset comprised deeply sampled blood TCRbeta repertoires from subjects exposed to, actively infected with, or recovered from COVID-19. The repertoires were made available in a free public database intended to serve as a resource for research on the immune response to SARS-CoV-2. Samples were obtained from the ongoing ImmuneRACE study (first 160 participants) and from 1,200 or so subjects provided by 6 global collaborators. Sample metadata almost always included a de-identified subject ID, COVID-19 status, age in years and sex. Where available, HLA class I and class II types were taken from metadata supplied by the sample provider and were not determined by assay-based typing.

Study-wide conclusions, independent of this receptor: Clinical and demographic metadata were provided uncurated, with the amount varying by source and participant.

This clone was observed once. The antigen it binds to is not known. Within one base of it there is no much larger clone, and no base qualities were kept. The CDR3 contains 16 residues, cysteine and phenylalanine counted. The kept DNA is CDR3 alone, 48 bases in frame from the first base. From the germline V gene, CDR1 is LGHNA and CDR2 is YNFKEQ. The junction shows trimming of 2 bases on V and 0 bases on J, plus 13 bases between the germline ends. TCRbeta CDR3 regions were amplified from genomic DNA using the immunoSEQ Assay, a bias-controlled multiplex PCR. The original pipeline was this. The number of nucleated cells in each sample was estimated from the amplification of reference gene primers within the assay. To quantify the absolute abundance of each unique TCRbeta CDR3 rearrangement, sequence reads were collapsed and filtered. For each sample, productive Simpson clonality was calculated as the square root of Simpson's diversity index over productive rearrangements. TCRdb retrieved this table from immuneACCESS and kept in-frame rearrangements only. Not all clones are present; in checked studies, unresolved V genes account for under half, and no reason is known for the remainder. The V and J calls and clone size were taken over from that table, and D and trimming were inferred from the DNA. This sample is represented by about 130,000 clones; 65% to 90% of them were singletons. Of the sample, 25% to 30% falls within the top ten clones.

The collaborating institutions used their own protocols to collect whole blood in K2EDTA tubes. For TCRbeta analysis, collaborator samples were shipped as frozen whole blood, as isolated PBMCs, or as DNA extracted from either sample type. The V and J genes are TRBV4-2 and TRBJ1-1; the D gene is not confidently resolved. Sequenced material: peripheral blood. The clonotype was recovered from a woman of 80 years or more with acute or convalescent COVID-19. The CDR3 region reads CASSQLEVAVNTEAFF. The base sequence is TGTGCCAGCAGCCAACTCGAGGTGGCCGTGAACACTGAAGCTTTCTTT.